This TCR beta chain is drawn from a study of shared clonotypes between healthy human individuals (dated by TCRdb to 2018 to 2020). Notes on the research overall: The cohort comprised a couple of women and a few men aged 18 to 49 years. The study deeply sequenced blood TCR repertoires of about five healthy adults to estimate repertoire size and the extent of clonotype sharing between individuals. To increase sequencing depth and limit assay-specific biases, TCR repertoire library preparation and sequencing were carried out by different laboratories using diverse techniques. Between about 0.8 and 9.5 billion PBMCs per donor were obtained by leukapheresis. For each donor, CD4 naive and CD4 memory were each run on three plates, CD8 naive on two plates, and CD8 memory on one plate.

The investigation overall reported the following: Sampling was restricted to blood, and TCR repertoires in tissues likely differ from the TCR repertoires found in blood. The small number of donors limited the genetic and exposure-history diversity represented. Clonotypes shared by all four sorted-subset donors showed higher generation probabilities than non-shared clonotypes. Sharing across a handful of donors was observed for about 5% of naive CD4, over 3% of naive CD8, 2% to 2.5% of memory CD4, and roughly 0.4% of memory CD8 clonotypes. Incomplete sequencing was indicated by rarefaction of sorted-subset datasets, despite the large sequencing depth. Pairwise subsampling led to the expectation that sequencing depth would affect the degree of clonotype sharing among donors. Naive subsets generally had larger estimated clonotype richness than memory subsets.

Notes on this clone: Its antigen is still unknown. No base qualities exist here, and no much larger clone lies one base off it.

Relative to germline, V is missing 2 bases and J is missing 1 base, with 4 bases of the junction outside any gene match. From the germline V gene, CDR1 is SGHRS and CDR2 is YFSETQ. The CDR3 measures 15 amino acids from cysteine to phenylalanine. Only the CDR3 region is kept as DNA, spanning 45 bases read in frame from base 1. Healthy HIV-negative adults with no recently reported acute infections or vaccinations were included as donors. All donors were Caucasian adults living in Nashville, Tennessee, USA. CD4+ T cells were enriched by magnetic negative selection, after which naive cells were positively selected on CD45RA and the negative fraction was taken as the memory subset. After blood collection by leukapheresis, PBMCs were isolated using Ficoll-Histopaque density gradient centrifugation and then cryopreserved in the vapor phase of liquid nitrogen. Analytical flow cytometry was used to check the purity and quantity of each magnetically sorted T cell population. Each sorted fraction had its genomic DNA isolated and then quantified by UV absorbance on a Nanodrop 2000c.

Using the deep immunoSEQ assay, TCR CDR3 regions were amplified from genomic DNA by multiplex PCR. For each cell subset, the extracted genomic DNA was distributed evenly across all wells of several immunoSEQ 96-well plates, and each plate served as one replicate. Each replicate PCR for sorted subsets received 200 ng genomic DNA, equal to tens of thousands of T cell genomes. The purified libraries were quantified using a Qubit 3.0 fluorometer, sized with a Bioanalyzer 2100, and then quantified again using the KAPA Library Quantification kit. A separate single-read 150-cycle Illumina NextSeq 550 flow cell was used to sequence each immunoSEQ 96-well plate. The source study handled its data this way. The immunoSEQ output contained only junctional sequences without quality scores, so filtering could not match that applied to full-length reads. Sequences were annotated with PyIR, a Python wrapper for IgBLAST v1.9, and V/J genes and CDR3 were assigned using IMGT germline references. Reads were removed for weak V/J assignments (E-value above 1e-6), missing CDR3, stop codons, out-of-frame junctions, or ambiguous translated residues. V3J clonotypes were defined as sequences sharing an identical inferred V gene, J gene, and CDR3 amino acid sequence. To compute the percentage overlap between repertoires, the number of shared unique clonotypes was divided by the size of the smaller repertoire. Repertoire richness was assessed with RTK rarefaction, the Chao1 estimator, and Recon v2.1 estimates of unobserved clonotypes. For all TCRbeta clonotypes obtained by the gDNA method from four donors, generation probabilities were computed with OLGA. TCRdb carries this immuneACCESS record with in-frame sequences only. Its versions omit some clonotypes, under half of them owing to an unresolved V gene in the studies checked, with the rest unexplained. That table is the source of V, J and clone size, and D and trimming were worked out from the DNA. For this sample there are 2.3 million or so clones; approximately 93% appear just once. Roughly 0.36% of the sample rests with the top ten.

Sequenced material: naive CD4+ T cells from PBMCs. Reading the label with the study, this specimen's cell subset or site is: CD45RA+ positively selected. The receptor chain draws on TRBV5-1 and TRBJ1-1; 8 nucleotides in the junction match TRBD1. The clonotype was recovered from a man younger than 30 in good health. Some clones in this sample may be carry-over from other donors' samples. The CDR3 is CASSFVTGANTEAFF. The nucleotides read TGCGCCAGCAGCTTTGTGACAGGGGCGAACACTGAAGCTTTCTTT.